This entry concerns a single T cell receptor (beta chain). No antigen is known for it. Deep-level settings were used for running the assay. Produced via immunoSEQ multiplex PCR; TCRdb's table is partial and in-frame only. The table shows over 400,000 clones, with 90% to 96% occurring only once. This sample is part of a study of shared clonotypes between healthy human individuals. Study-level information: Those who served as donors were a couple of women and a few men between the ages of 18 and 49. For every donor, three CD4 naive, three CD4 memory, two CD8 naive and one CD8 memory plates were used.

Findings of the study overall: Clonotypes that were shared across a handful of donors made up around 5.5% of naive CD4 clonotypes.

V lost 2 bases, J lost 1 base, and 11 bases lay in between. From germline, CDR1 is SGHTA and CDR2 FQGNSA. The CDR3 is 16 residues long. The sequence derives from a woman under 40 in good health. The chain combines TRBV7-2 with TRBJ2-2; D not resolved. Material: naive CD4+ T cells sorted from blood. Subset of the sample: CD45RA+ positively selected. The CDR3 region has the DNA TGTGCCAGCAGCTTAAGCGCAGGCTGGAACACCGGGGAGCTGTTTTTT. Translation gives CASSLSAGWNTGELFF.